The entry below describes one T cell receptor (beta chain). Antigen: not known. The record originates from a study of monozygotic twins with inflammatory bowel disease. Regarding the study as a whole: Healthy co-twins exceeded IBD patients in TCRbeta diversity as measured by inverse Simpson. IBD patients shared fewer clonotypes with others than healthy twins, especially with disease activity.

A total RNA quantity of roughly 3,300 ng went into each TCR library. TCRdb reprocessed the 5' RACE reads and reports one entry per CDR3 protein, with no DNA. The sample spans a few hundred thousand distinct CDR3 sequences; the ten largest clones claim about 5%. The total RNA came straight from whole blood, and T cells were not sorted beforehand. Germline V gene sequence: CDR1 SGHVS, CDR2 FQNEAQ. This CDR3 is built from 15 residues. The origin of this receptor is a human donor with ulcerative colitis or Crohn's disease, or a healthy co-twin of an affected twin (not recorded which). Sequencing input: blood. J is TRBJ2-1 and V is TRBV7-8; absent DNA, TCRdb's TRBD2 call cannot be checked. The CDR3 sequence is CASKGGPAGGHEQFF.